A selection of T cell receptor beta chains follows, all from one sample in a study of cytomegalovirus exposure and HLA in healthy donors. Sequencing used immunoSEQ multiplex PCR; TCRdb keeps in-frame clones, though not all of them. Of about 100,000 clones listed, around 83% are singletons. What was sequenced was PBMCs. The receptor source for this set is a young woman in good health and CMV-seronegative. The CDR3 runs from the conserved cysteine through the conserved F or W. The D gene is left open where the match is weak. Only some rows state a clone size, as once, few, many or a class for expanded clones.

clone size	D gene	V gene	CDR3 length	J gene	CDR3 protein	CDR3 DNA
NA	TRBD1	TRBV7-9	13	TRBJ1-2	CASELQGPEVATF	TGTGCCAGCGAACTACAGGGGCCGGAGGTTGCCACCTTC
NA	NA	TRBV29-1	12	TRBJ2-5	CSVEGKGETQYF	TGCAGCGTTGAGGGCAAAGGAGAGACCCAGTACTTC
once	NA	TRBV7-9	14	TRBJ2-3	CASSFGTFTDTQYF	TGTGCCAGCAGCTTCGGGACTTTCACAGATACGCAGTATTTT
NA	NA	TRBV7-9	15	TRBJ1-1	CASSPRGGRLTEAFF	TGTGCCAGCAGCCCTCGAGGAGGGCGGTTGACTGAAGCTTTCTTT
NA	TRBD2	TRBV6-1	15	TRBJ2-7	CASSVRTSRSYEQYF	TGTGCCAGCAGTGTGAGGACTAGCAGATCCTACGAGCAGTACTTC
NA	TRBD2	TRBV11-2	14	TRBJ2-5	CASSLRTRRETQYF	TGTGCCAGCAGCTTAAGGACTAGGCGTGAGACCCAGTACTTC
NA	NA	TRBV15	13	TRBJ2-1	CATSRSVYNEQFF	TGTGCCACCAGCAGATCGGTATACAATGAGCAGTTCTTC
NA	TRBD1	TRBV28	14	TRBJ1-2	CASSPGDRSYGYTF	TGTGCCAGCAGTCCCGGGGACAGGAGCTATGGCTACACCTTC
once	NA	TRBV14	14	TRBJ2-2	CASSQLGDTGELFF	TGTGCCAGCAGCCAATTAGGGGACACCGGGGAGCTGTTTTTT
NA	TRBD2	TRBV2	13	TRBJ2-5	CASSRTSGETQYF	TGTGCCAGCAGTCGGACTAGCGGGGAGACCCAGTACTTC
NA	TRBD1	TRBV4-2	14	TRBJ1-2	CASSPPSGGYGYTF	TGTGCCAGCAGCCCCCCCTCAGGGGGCTATGGCTACACCTTC
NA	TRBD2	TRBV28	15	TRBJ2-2	CASSWSGMNTGELFF	TGTGCCAGCAGTTGGAGCGGGATGAACACCGGGGAGCTGTTTTTT
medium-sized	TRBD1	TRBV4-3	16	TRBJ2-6	CASSPTGGSGANVLTF	TGCGCCAGCAGCCCGACAGGGGGCTCTGGGGCCAACGTCCTGACTTTC
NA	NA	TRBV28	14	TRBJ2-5	CASSLTGVQETQYF	TGTGCCAGCAGTCTGACGGGAGTGCAAGAGACCCAGTACTTC
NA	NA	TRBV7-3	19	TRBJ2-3	CASSLRGTTGQRITDTQYF	TGTGCCAGCAGCTTGCGTGGGACCACAGGACAGAGGATCACAGATACGCAGTATTTT
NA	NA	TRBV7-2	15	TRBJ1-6	CASSLEALRNSPLHF	TGTGCCAGCAGCCTAGAAGCATTGAGGAATTCACCCCTCCACTTT
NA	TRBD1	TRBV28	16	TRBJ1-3	CASTPYGTGRGNAIYF	TGTGCCAGCACGCCGTACGGGACAGGGAGAGGAAACGCCATATATTTT
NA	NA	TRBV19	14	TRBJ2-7	CASSIAAGIYEQYF	TGTGCCAGTAGTATAGCGGCAGGGATTTACGAGCAGTACTTC
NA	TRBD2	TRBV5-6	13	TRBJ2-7	CASSLSEGGEQYF	TGTGCCAGCAGCTTGAGTGAGGGAGGGGAGCAGTACTTC
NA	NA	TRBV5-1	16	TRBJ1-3	CASMAEPQGSGNTIYF	TGCGCCAGCATGGCGGAACCTCAGGGTTCAGGAAACACCATATATTTT
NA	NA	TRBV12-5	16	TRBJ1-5	CASATKPRDNLLAQHF	TGTGCTAGTGCCACGAAGCCCCGGGACAACCTTTTAGCCCAGCATTTT
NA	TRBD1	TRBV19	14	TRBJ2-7	CASSITGGEYEQYF	TGTGCCAGTAGTATCACAGGGGGCGAATACGAGCAGTACTTC
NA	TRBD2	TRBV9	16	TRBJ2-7	CASSAGLAGDLYEQYF	TGTGCCAGCAGCGCCGGACTAGCGGGAGACTTATACGAGCAGTACTTC
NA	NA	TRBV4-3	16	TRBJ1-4	CASSPEGTVRGEKLFF	TGCGCCAGCAGCCCCGAAGGCACGGTCAGAGGCGAAAAACTGTTTTTT
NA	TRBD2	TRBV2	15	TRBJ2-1	CASQRGGGAGNEQFF	TGTGCCAGTCAAAGGGGCGGGGGGGCCGGGAATGAGCAGTTCTTC
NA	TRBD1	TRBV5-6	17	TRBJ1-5	CASSLGGQIYSNQPQHF	TGTGCCAGCAGCTTGGGGGGACAGATTTATAGCAATCAGCCCCAGCATTTT
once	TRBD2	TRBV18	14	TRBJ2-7	CASSPSGLAGGQYF	TGTGCCAGCTCACCATCGGGACTAGCGGGAGGGCAGTACTTC
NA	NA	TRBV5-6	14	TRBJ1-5	CASSLTPEGQPQHF	TGTGCCAGCAGCTTGACGCCGGAGGGCCAGCCCCAGCATTTT
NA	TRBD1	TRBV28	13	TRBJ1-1	CASTKNRGGIAFF	TGTGCCAGCACCAAGAACAGGGGAGGTATAGCTTTCTTT
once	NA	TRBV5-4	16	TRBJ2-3	CASSLFRGMNTDTQYF	TGTGCCAGCAGCTTGTTCAGGGGCATGAACACAGATACGCAGTATTTT
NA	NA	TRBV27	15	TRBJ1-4	CASSLTGERVGKLFF	TGTGCCAGCAGTTTGACGGGGGAACGGGTTGGAAAACTGTTTTTT
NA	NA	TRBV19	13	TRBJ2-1	CASSSGSGGPAFF	TGTGCCAGTAGTTCGGGTAGTGGGGGCCCGGCGTTCTTC
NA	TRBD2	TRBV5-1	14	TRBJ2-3	CASTSSGVTDTQYF	TGCGCCAGCACCTCTAGCGGTGTCACAGATACGCAGTATTTT
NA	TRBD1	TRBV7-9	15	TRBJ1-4	CASSRAGTEGEKLFF	TGTGCCAGCAGCCGGGCGGGGACAGAGGGTGAAAAACTGTTTTTT
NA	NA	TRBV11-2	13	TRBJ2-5	CASSPDSQETQYF	TGTGCCAGCAGCCCCGACAGCCAAGAGACCCAGTACTTC
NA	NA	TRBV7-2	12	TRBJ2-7	CASSQSSSEQYF	TGTGCCAGCAGCCAATCGTCGAGCGAGCAGTACTTC
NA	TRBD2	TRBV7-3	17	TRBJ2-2	CASSLGLAGVLGGELFF	TGTGCCAGCAGCCTGGGACTAGCGGGAGTGTTGGGCGGGGAGCTGTTTTTT
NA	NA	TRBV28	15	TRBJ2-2	CASSSLVSVAGELFF	TGTGCCAGCAGTTCCCTCGTCAGTGTGGCCGGGGAGCTGTTTTTT
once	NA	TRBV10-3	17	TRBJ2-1	CAISESPVGRGLNEQFF	TGTGCCATCAGTGAGTCCCCAGTGGGCAGGGGTTTGAATGAGCAGTTCTTC
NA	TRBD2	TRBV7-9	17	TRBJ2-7	CASSLTGTSGGGLEQYF	TGTGCCAGCAGCTTAACCGGGACTAGCGGGGGGGGTTTAGAGCAGTACTTC
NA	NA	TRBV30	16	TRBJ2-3	CAWSVWADPSTDTQYF	TGTGCCTGGAGTGTATGGGCAGATCCTAGCACAGATACGCAGTATTTT
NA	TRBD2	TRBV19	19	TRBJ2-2	CASSEESSGGRPNTGELFF	TGTGCCAGTAGCGAGGAGTCTAGCGGGGGGCGACCGAACACCGGGGAGCTGTTTTTT
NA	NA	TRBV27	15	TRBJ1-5	CASRLRGGGNQPQHF	TGTGCCAGCAGGCTACGAGGGGGGGGGAATCAGCCCCAGCATTTT
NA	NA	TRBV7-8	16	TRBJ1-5	CASSLGGRGPNQPQHF	TGTGCCAGCAGCTTAGGTGGCAGGGGACCGAATCAGCCCCAGCATTTT
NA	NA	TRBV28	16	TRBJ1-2	CASSLSTGGLVTGYTF	TGTGCCAGCAGTTTAAGTACGGGAGGGTTGGTTACCGGCTACACCTTC
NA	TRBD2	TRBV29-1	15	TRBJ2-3	CSVEDPRLAIGTQYF	TGCAGCGTTGAAGACCCTAGACTAGCGATTGGGACGCAGTATTTT
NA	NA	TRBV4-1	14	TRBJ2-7	CASSRIQGGYEQYF	TGCGCCAGCAGCCGGATCCAAGGGGGCTACGAGCAGTACTTC
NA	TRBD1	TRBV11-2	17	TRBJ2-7	CASSLFPPGTGAYEQYF	TGTGCCAGCAGCTTATTCCCGCCCGGGACAGGGGCCTACGAGCAGTACTTC
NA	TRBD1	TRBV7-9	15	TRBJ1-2	CASSPGTGGFYGYTF	TGTGCCAGCAGCCCGGGGACAGGGGGCTTTTATGGCTACACCTTC
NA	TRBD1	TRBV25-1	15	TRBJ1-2	CASSDPNRGSYGYTF	TGTGCCAGCAGTGACCCTAACAGGGGTTCCTATGGCTACACCTTC
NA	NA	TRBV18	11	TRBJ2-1	CASSQYNEQFF	TGTGCCAGCTCCCAATACAATGAGCAGTTCTTC
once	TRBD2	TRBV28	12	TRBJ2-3	CASSLTSSRQYF	TGTGCCAGCAGCCTGACTAGCTCTAGGCAGTATTTT
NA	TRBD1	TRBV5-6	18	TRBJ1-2	CASSLGARTGTLQYGYTF	TGTGCCAGCAGCTTGGGGGCACGGACAGGGACACTTCAATATGGCTACACCTTC